The rows below give T cell receptor beta chains drawn from one sample of a study of PD-1 blockade in classical Hodgkin lymphoma. The protocol was immunoSEQ multiplex PCR, while the TCRdb copy is restricted to in-frame clones and leaves out a portion. The sample shows around 23,000 clones, 84% of them seen only once. The sequencing here drew on CD4+ T cells from blood, taken at baseline. The receptors stem from a human donor with classical Hodgkin lymphoma. Each CDR3 is given with its conserved first and last residue. The order of the fields is clone size, D gene, J gene, V gene, CDR3 protein, CDR3 DNA. The D gene is left open where the match is weak. Size is stated for part of the rows, as once, few or many counts, or as a class when the clone is expanded.

.	.	TRBJ2-3	TRBV7-3	CASSGAGDTQYF	TGTGCCAGCAGCGGCGCCGGTGATACGCAGTATTTT
.	.	TRBJ2-5	TRBV7-7	CASSLGGGQGETQYF	TGTGCTAGCAGCTTAGGAGGCGGGCAGGGGGAGACCCAGTACTTC
.	.	TRBJ1-2	TRBV28	CASSLSRANYGYTF	TGTGCCAGCAGTTTATCAAGAGCTAACTATGGCTACACCTTC
.	.	TRBJ1-1	TRBV5-1	CASSSDGLNTEAFF	TGCGCCAGCAGCTCCGACGGACTTAACACTGAAGCTTTCTTT
.	.	TRBJ2-1	TRBV29-1	CSVVQGTLYNEQFF	TGCAGCGTTGTACAGGGTACCCTCTACAATGAGCAGTTCTTC
.	TRBD1	TRBJ1-6	TRBV11-3	CASSLEQGGSSYNSPLHF	TGTGCCAGCAGCTTAGAACAGGGGGGAAGCTCCTATAATTCACCCCTCCACTTT
.	.	TRBJ2-5	TRBV7-2	CASSPSAAQETQYF	TGTGCCAGCAGCCCCTCAGCCGCCCAAGAGACCCAGTACTTC
.	.	TRBJ2-1	TRBV6-5	CASSSPQQGQFF	TGTGCCAGCAGTTCCCCGCAGCAGGGGCAGTTCTTC
.	TRBD2	TRBJ2-5	TRBV11-3	CASSYRGSGAQETQYF	TGTGCCAGCAGCTACCGGGGTAGCGGGGCCCAAGAGACCCAGTACTTC
.	.	TRBJ2-5	TRBV7-7	CASSLVGAGETQYF	TGTGCTAGCAGCTTAGTAGGGGCGGGGGAGACCCAGTACTTC
.	TRBD2	TRBJ2-7	TRBV2	CASSGTSGYYEQYF	TGTGCCAGCAGTGGGACTAGCGGTTACTACGAGCAGTACTTC
.	.	TRBJ1-3	TRBV9	CASSVDDSGNTIYF	TGTGCCAGCAGCGTAGATGACTCTGGAAACACCATATATTTT
.	TRBD1	TRBJ2-7	TRBV25-1	CASGPGQGWILPHYEQYF	TGTGCCAGCGGACCCGGACAGGGGTGGATCTTACCCCACTACGAGCAGTACTTC
.	.	TRBJ2-7	TRBV18	CASSPGRDPYEQYF	TGTGCCAGCTCACCAGGCAGGGACCCCTACGAGCAGTACTTC
.	.	TRBJ1-6	TRBV19	CASTEGTWSSYNSPLHF	TGTGCCAGTACGGAGGGCACTTGGAGCTCCTATAATTCACCCCTCCACTTT
.	TRBD1	TRBJ1-6	TRBV7-6	CASSSGQGTTPLHF	TGTGCCAGCAGTTCCGGACAGGGCACCACACCCCTCCACTTT
.	.	TRBJ2-3	TRBV6-1	CAIGLLSRDTQYF	TGTGCCATCGGGCTGTTGAGTAGGGATACGCAGTATTTT
.	TRBD1	TRBJ2-5	TRBV18	CASSPPGQGQTQYF	TGTGCCAGCTCACCACCGGGACAGGGACAGACCCAGTACTTC
.	.	TRBJ1-5	TRBV15	CATSRFQVQGPGPQHF	TGTGCCACCAGCCGTTTCCAAGTCCAGGGTCCAGGGCCCCAGCATTTT
.	.	TRBJ2-5	TRBV5-5	CASSLMVIGQETQYF	TGTGCCAGCAGCTTGATGGTTATAGGGCAAGAGACCCAGTACTTC
.	TRBD2	TRBJ2-5	TRBV30	CAWSPLAGGETQYF	TGTGCCTGGAGTCCCCTAGCGGGGGGGGAGACCCAGTACTTC
.	TRBD2	TRBJ2-3	TRBV7-2	CASSLLRTSGGEDTQYF	TGTGCCAGCAGCTTACTTCGGACTAGCGGGGGGGAGGATACGCAGTATTTT
.	.	TRBJ2-3	TRBV7-9	CASSYGGSDTQYF	TGTGCCAGCAGCTACGGGGGTTCAGATACGCAGTATTTT
once	.	TRBJ1-5	TRBV2	CASSAVDSNQPQHF	TGTGCCAGCAGTGCGGTGGATAGCAATCAGCCCCAGCATTTT
.	.	TRBJ1-1	TRBV7-9	CASSVGLTSEAFF	TGTGCCAGCAGCGTCGGTCTAACCAGCGAAGCTTTCTTT
.	TRBD1	TRBJ1-3	TRBV5-4	CASSYSPLGQGSGNTIYF	TGTGCCAGCAGCTACTCGCCTCTGGGACAGGGCAGTGGAAACACCATATATTTT
.	.	TRBJ1-2	TRBV16	CASSQSRNGYTF	TGTGCCAGCAGCCAATCCCGGAATGGCTACACCTTC
.	.	TRBJ2-3	TRBV7-9	CASSSAGTDTQYF	TGTGCCAGCAGCTCGGCAGGGACAGATACGCAGTATTTT
.	.	TRBJ1-3	TRBV4-3	CASSQETLSQGFGDTIYF	TGCGCCAGCAGCCAAGAGACCCTATCCCAGGGGTTTGGAGACACCATATATTTT
once	.	TRBJ2-1	TRBV7-2	CASSFGGGYREQFF	TGTGCCAGCAGCTTTGGCGGGGGCTATCGTGAGCAGTTCTTC
.	.	TRBJ2-2	TRBV6-6	CASSYKAGELFF	TGTGCCAGCAGTTACAAGGCCGGGGAGCTGTTTTTT
.	.	TRBJ1-1	TRBV14	CASSLYRTEAFF	TGTGCCAGCAGCCTATACAGAACTGAAGCTTTCTTT
.	.	TRBJ2-4	TRBV9	CASSAGTLWNIQYF	TGTGCCAGCAGCGCGGGGACGCTCTGGAACATTCAGTACTTC
.	TRBD1	TRBJ1-1	TRBV5-1	CASRTGSMGNTEAFF	TGCGCCAGCAGGACAGGGTCCATGGGGAACACTGAAGCTTTCTTT
.	.	TRBJ2-7	TRBV19	CASSPFPGKTNEQYF	TGTGCCAGTAGTCCCTTCCCCGGAAAAACAAACGAGCAGTACTTC
once	.	TRBJ1-2	TRBV29-1	CSAQGIGDGYTF	TGCAGCGCCCAGGGTATCGGAGATGGCTACACCTTC
.	TRBD2	TRBJ2-3	TRBV7-3	CASSPGPPSGVDTQYF	TGTGCCAGCAGCCCAGGGCCTCCTAGCGGCGTGGATACGCAGTATTTT
.	TRBD1	TRBJ1-2	TRBV18	CASSPFRDRGLMGYTF	TGTGCCAGCTCACCATTCCGGGACAGGGGGCTTATGGGCTACACCTTC
.	.	TRBJ1-1	TRBV27	CASSSIQVLNTEAFF	TGTGCCAGCAGTTCGATACAGGTACTGAACACTGAAGCTTTCTTT
.	.	TRBJ1-2	TRBV5-1	CASSFGSYGYTF	TGCGCCAGCAGCTTCGGGAGTTATGGCTACACCTTC
.	.	TRBJ1-5	TRBV9	CASSVGVSPNQPQHF	TGTGCCAGCAGCGTAGGGGTATCCCCTAATCAGCCCCAGCATTTT
.	TRBD1	TRBJ1-2	TRBV11-2	CASSLTTGANYGYTF	TGTGCCAGCAGCTTAACGACAGGGGCGAACTATGGCTACACCTTC
.	.	TRBJ1-1	TRBV7-2	CASSPQVNTEAFF	TGTGCCAGCAGCCCACAGGTGAACACTGAAGCTTTCTTT
.	.	TRBJ2-2	TRBV6-1	CATQGGAHTGELFF	TGTGCCACCCAGGGGGGGGCTCACACCGGGGAGCTGTTTTTT
.	TRBD2	TRBJ2-1	TRBV9	CASSVISGGVNEQFF	TGTGCCAGCAGCGTCATTAGCGGGGGGGTTAATGAGCAGTTCTTC
few	.	TRBJ2-7	TRBV7-8	CASSLAGRYPEKQYF	TGTGCCAGCAGCTTAGCGGGGAGATACCCCGAGAAGCAGTACTTC